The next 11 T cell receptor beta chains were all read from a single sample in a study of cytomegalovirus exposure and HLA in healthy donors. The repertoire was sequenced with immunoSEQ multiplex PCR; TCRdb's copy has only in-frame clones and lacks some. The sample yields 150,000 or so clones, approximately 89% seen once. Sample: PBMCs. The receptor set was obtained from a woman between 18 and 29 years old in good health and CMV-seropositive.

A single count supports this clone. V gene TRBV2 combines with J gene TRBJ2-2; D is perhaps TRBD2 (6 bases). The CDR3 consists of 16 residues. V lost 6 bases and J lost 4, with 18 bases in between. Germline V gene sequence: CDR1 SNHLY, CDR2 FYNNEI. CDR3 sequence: CASSGALRRGTGELFF. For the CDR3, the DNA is TGTGCCAGCAGCGGGGCCCTGCGGCGGGGCACCGGGGAGCTGTTTTTT. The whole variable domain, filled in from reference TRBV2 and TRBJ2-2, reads EPEVTQTPSHQVTQMGQEVILRCVPISNHLYFYWYRQILGQKVEFLVSFYNNEISEKSEIFDDQFSVERPDGSNFTLKIRSTKLEDSAMYFCASSGALRRGTGELFFGEGSRLTVL.

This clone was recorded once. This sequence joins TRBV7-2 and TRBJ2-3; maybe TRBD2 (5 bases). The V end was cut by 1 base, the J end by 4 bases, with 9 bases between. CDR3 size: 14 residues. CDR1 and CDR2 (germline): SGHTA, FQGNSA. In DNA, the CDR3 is TGTGCCAGCAGCTTAGATTGGCGGGCAGATACGCAGTATTTT. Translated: CASSLDWRADTQYF.

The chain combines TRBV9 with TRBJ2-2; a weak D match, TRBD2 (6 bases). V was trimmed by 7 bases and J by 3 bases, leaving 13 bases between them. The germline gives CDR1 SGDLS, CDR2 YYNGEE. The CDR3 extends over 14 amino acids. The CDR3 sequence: CASQTTGDTGELFF. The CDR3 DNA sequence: TGTGCCAGCCAAACCACGGGGGACACCGGGGAGCTGTTTTTT.

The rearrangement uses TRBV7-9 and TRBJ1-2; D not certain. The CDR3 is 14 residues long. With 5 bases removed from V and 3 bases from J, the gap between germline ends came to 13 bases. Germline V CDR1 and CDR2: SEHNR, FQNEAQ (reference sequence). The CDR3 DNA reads TGTGCCAGCAGCGCCCTACTCGTTGACTATGGCTACACCTTC. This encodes CASSALLVDYGYTF.

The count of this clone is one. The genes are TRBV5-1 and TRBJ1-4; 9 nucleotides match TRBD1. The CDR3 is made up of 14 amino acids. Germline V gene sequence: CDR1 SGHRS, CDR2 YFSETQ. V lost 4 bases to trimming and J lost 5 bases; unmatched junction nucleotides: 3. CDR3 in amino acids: CASSGGTGNEKLFF. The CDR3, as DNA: TGCGCCAGCAGCGGAGGGACAGGGAATGAAAAACTGTTTTTT.

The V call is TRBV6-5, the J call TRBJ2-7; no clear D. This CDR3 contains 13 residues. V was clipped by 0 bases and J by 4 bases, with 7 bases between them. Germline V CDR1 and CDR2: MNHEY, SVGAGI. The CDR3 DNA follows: TGTGCCAGCAGTTACTCGAGTGTATACGAGCAGTACTTC. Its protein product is CASSYSSVYEQYF.

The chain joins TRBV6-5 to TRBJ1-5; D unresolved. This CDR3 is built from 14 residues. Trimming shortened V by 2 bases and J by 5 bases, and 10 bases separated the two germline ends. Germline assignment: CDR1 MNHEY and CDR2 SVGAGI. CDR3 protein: CASSYAGRDQPQHF. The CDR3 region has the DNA TGTGCCAGCAGTTACGCGGGAAGGGATCAGCCCCAGCATTTT.

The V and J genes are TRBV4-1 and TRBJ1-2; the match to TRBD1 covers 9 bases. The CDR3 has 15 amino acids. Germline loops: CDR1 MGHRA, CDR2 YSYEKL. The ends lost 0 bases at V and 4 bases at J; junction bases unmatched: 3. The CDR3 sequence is CASSQEGTGTYGYTF. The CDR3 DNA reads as TGCGCCAGCAGCCAAGAGGGGACAGGGACCTATGGCTACACCTTC.

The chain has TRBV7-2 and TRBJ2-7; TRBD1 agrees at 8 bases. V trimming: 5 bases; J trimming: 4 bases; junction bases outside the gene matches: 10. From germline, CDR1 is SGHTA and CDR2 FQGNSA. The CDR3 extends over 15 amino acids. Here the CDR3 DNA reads TGTGCCAGCAGCCTCAAGGACAGGGCAGGGTACGAGCAGTACTTC. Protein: CASSLKDRAGYEQYF.

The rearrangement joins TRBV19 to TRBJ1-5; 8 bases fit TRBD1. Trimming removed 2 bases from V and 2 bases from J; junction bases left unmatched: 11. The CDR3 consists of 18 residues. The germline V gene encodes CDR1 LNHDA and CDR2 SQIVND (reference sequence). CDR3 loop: CASSIWQGAAVGNQPQHF. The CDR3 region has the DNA TGTGCCAGTAGTATATGGCAGGGGGCGGCCGTGGGCAATCAGCCCCAGCATTTT.

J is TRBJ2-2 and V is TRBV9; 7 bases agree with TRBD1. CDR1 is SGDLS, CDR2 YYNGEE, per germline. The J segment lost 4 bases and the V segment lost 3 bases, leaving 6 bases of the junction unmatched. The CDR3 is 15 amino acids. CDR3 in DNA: TGTGCCAGCAGCGCTAAGACAGGGCCCACCGGGGAGCTGTTTTTT. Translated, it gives CASSAKTGPTGELFF.